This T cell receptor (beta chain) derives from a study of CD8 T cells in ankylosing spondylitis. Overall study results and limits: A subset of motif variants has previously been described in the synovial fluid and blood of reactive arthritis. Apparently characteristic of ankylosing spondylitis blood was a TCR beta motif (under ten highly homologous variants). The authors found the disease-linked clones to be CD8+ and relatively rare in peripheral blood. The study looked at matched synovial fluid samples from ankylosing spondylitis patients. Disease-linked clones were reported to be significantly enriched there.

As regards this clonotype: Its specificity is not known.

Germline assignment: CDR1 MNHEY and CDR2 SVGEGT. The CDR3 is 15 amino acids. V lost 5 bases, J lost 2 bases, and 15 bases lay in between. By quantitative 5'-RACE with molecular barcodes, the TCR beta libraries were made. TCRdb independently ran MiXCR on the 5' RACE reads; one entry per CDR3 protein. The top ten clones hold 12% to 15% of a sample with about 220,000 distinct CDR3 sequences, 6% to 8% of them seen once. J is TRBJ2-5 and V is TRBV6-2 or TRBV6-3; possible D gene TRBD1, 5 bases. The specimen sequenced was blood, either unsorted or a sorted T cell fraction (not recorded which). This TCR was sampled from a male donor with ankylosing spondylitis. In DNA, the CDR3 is TGTGCCAGCAGTGAGGACATCCGAACACAAGAGACCCAGTACTTC. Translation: CASSEDIRTQETQYF.